These 24 T cell receptor beta chains were all obtained from the same sample, sequenced in a study of T cells in Graves' hyperthyroidism and ophthalmopathy (dated by TCRdb to between 2019 and 2020). The method was multiplex PCR. The listed sequencing device is Illumina HiSeq 2000. Amplification of TCR beta CDR3 regions was carried out from RNA transcripts. A first-round RT-PCR of the TCR CDR3 used the HTBI primer set with the Qiagen OneStep RT-PCR kit. Using fastp at Q25 and MiXCR, TCRdb reprocessed the public reads and kept productive beta chains. CDR3 protein sequences are deduplicated, and each keeps its most common genes and DNA. Recorded for this sample are roughly 420,000 distinct CDR3 sequences; approximately 15% of them occurred a single time. The ten largest clones take up 13% to 15% of the sample. The sample taken for sequencing was blood. The origin of the receptors is a young woman with Graves' hyperthyroidism.

This clonotype was counted many times. This rearrangement joins TRBV3-1 to TRBJ1-1, with TRBD1 matching 8 bases. J lost 1 base, V lost 4 bases, and 2 bases had no gene match. Germline CDR1 LGHDT, CDR2 YNNKEL (reference sequence). This CDR3 has 14 amino acids. CDR3 amino acids: CASSRGQANTEAFF. The CDR3 DNA is TGTGCCAGCAGCCGGGGACAGGCGAACACTGAAGCTTTCTTT.

This clonotype was counted at least ten times. The chain combines TRBV11-3 with TRBJ2-1; no clear D. V lost 5 bases to trimming and J lost 0 bases, with 11 bases between them. Per the germline V gene, CDR1 is SGHNT and CDR2 is YENEEA. The CDR3 contains 15 residues. CDR3 sequence reads: CASSQRVVSYNEQFF. CDR3 sequence (DNA): TGTGCCAGCAGCCAACGAGTTGTCTCCTACAATGAGCAGTTCTTC.

This rearrangement joins TRBV6-2 or TRBV6-3 to TRBJ1-2; 10 nucleotides line up with TRBD1. The CDR3 is 14 amino acids. CDR1 MNHEY and CDR2 SVGEGT come from the germline V gene. Trimming removed 7 bases from V and 3 bases from J; junction bases left unmatched: 5. The CDR3 sequence is CASNDRGPDYGYTF. In DNA, the CDR3 is TGTGCCAGCAACGACAGGGGGCCTGACTATGGCTACACCTTC.

This clonotype was observed a few times. This sequence joins TRBV7-9 and TRBJ1-3; tentative D call: TRBD1 (5 bases). The CDR3 is 16 amino acids. With 5 bases removed from V and 1 base from J, the gap between germline ends came to 15 bases. In germline, CDR1 is SEHNR, CDR2 FQNEAQ (reference sequence). The CDR3 coding sequence is TGTGCCAGCAGCCCTGCAGGGTATGGGTCTGGAAACACCATATATTTT. It encodes CASSPAGYGSGNTIYF.

This chain uses TRBV2 with TRBJ2-6; D uncertain. CDR3 length: 12 residues. Between the trimmed V and J ends, which lost 7 bases and 1 base, there was a span of 2 bases. Germline-derived CDR1 and CDR2 are SNHLY and FYNNEI. This CDR3 reads CASNSGANVLTF. As DNA, the CDR3 is TGTGCCAGCAATTCTGGGGCCAACGTCCTGACTTTC.

Ten or more counts support this clonotype. The rearrangement joins TRBV2 to TRBJ1-1; TRBD1 matches 7 bases. V shed 3 bases and J 0 bases; nucleotides not matched to a gene: 10. The V gene's germline CDR1 is SNHLY and CDR2 FYNNEI. The CDR3 covers 17 residues. The CDR3 DNA follows: TGTGCCAGCAGTGAGCTAGGACAGGTGGGGATGAACACTGAAGCTTTCTTT. Residues: CASSELGQVGMNTEAFF.

With respect to this clonotype: At one boundary the junction diverges from the germline segment, which might be a read error. The chain uses TRBV10-1 and TRBJ1-1, with TRBD1 identical over 8 bases. The germline V gene has CDR1 WNHNN and CDR2 SYGVQD (reference sequence). This CDR3 region has 16 residues. The CDR3 reads CASSSGAGGRSTEAFF. DNA for the CDR3: TGTGCCAGCAGTTCGGGGGCAGGGGGCCGGAGCACTGAAGCTTTCTTT.

The rearrangement uses TRBV20-1 and TRBJ2-1; 12 bases are shared with TRBD2. The CDR3 has 16 amino acids. CDR1 DFQATT and CDR2 SNEGSKA come from the germline V gene (reference sequence). The V segment lost 0 bases and the J segment 3 bases; nucleotides outside the gene matches: 3. The CDR3: CSARERLAGVYNEQFF. The CDR3 bases are TGCAGTGCTAGAGAAAGACTAGCGGGAGTCTACAATGAGCAGTTCTTC.

This clonotype has ten or more counts. The chain links TRBV20-1 to TRBJ2-2; a weak D match, TRBD1 (6 bases). Germline V CDR1 and CDR2: DFQATT, SNEGSKA (reference sequence). CDR3 length: 15 amino acids. V was clipped by 0 bases and J by 5 bases, with 13 bases between them. The CDR3 here is CSARDGGRGTGELFF. CDR3 in DNA: TGCAGTGCTAGAGATGGTGGCAGGGGTACCGGGGAGCTGTTTTTT.

This clonotype has ten or more counts. The chain combines TRBV29-1 with TRBJ1-1; tentatively, D is TRBD1 (5 bases). V gave up 4 bases and J gave up 0 bases, with 12 bases separating them. This CDR3 contains 14 residues. From germline, CDR1 is SQVTM and CDR2 ANQGSEA. The CDR3, as DNA: TGCAGCGTTGCGAGGGGTACCATGAACACTGAAGCTTTCTTT. Translating gives CSVARGTMNTEAFF. Looking up the rest from reference TRBV29-1 and TRBJ1-1 gives the full variable domain: SAVISQKPSRDICQRGTSLTIQCQVDSQVTMMFWYRQQPGQSLTLIATANQGSEATYESGFVIDKFPISRPNLTFSTLTVSNMSPEDSSIYLCSVARGTMNTEAFFGQGTRLTVV.

The chain joins TRBV6-2 or TRBV6-3 to TRBJ2-7; 10 bases map to TRBD1. This CDR3 region has 15 residues. The germline V gene encodes CDR1 MNHEY and CDR2 SVGEGT. The ends lost 4 bases at V and 3 bases at J; junction bases unmatched: 6. The CDR3 bases are TGTGCCAGCAGTTCCGGATGGACAGGGGGCTACGAGCAGTACTTC. It codes for CASSSGWTGGYEQYF.

This clonotype was found a few times. The chain employs TRBV28 and TRBJ2-2; perhaps TRBD2 as D (5 bases). This CDR3 spans 18 amino acids. Per germline, CDR1 MDHEN and CDR2 SYDVKM. V lost 2 bases, J lost 0 bases, and 16 bases lay in between. Here the CDR3 DNA reads TGTGCCAGCAGTTTAATGGGTCGGGGTTCCCCGAACACCGGGGAGCTGTTTTTT. Residues: CASSLMGRGSPNTGELFF.

The table lists this clonotype with many counts. This chain connects TRBV6-5 to TRBJ2-7; weak D call: TRBD2 (5 bases). Trimming pared 0 bases from V and 4 bases from J, leaving 13 bases between. This CDR3 comprises 15 residues. Looked up from germline, CDR1 is MNHEY and CDR2 is SVGAGI. The DNA for the CDR3 is TGTGCCAGCAGTTACTCTGTGGACTCTTTATACGAGCAGTACTTC. Its translation: CASSYSVDSLYEQYF.

This rearrangement joins TRBV6-6 to TRBJ2-2; 9 nucleotides align to TRBD2. Germline V gene sequence: CDR1 MNHNY, CDR2 SVGAGI (reference sequence). Trimming at V came to 4 bases and at J to 7 bases, leaving 4 bases not matched to a gene. This CDR3 spans 14 amino acids. For the CDR3, the DNA is TGTGCCAGCAGTTTAGCGGGAGTAGTCGGGGAGCTGTTTTTT. It is translated as CASSLAGVVGELFF.

The chain combines TRBV7-4 with TRBJ2-3, with 13 bases that match TRBD2. This CDR3 has 19 residues. V shed 5 bases, J shed 0 bases, and the junction held 11 bases outside the gene matches. Germline V gene lookup returns CDR1 SGHVT and CDR2 SQSDAQ. CDR3: CASSRLPGLAGLSTDTQYF. CDR3 nucleotides: TGTGCCAGCAGCCGATTACCGGGACTAGCGGGGTTAAGCACAGATACGCAGTATTTT. Full variable domain (outside the CDR3, taken from reference TRBV7-4 and TRBJ2-3): GAGVSQSPRYKVAKRGRDVALRCDSISGHVTLYWYRQTLGQGSEVLTYSQSDAQRDKSGRPSGRFSAERPERSVSTLKIQRTEQGDSAVYLCASSRLPGLAGLSTDTQYFGPGTRLTVL.

This clonotype was observed a handful of times. The V gene is TRBV7-9, the J gene TRBJ2-3; the D gene is possibly TRBD2 (6 bases). The V end was cut by 3 bases, the J end by 1 base, with 8 bases between. CDR3 length equals 14 residues. Germline CDR1 reads SEHNR; CDR2 reads FQNEAQ (reference sequence). CDR3 sequence: CASSFTGGTDTQYF. Written as DNA, the CDR3 is TGTGCCAGCAGCTTTACGGGGGGCACAGATACGCAGTATTTT.

This clonotype was observed many times. The chain joins TRBV7-2 to TRBJ1-1; tentative D call: TRBD1 (5 bases). The CDR3 runs to 15 residues. Germline CDR1 reads SGHTA; CDR2 reads FQGNSA. V was cut by 2 bases and J by 1 base, with 11 bases left in between. CDR3 sequence reads: CASSLSGDANTEAFF. DNA for the CDR3: TGTGCCAGCAGCTTATCGGGGGATGCGAACACTGAAGCTTTCTTT.

This clonotype came up many times. This chain links TRBV2 with TRBJ1-2; 7 bases are shared with TRBD1. The CDR3 runs 14 residues. V lost 5 bases to trimming and J lost 5 bases; unmatched junction nucleotides: 8. Germline-derived CDR1 and CDR2 are SNHLY and FYNNEI. The DNA of the CDR3 is TGTGCCAGCAGTTCCCAGACAGGGCGGTATGGCTACACCTTC. Its protein product is CASSSQTGRYGYTF. The whole variable domain, filled in from reference TRBV2 and TRBJ1-2, reads EPEVTQTPSHQVTQMGQEVILRCVPISNHLYFYWYRQILGQKVEFLVSFYNNEISEKSEIFDDQFSVERPDGSNFTLKIRSTKLEDSAMYFCASSSQTGRYGYTFGSGTRLTVV.

J is TRBJ2-2 and V is TRBV2, with a weak D call TRBD1 (6 bases). The germline V and J ends were trimmed by 4 bases and 5 bases, with 8 bases remaining between them. Germline assignment: CDR1 SNHLY and CDR2 FYNNEI. CDR3 length equals 13 residues. The CDR3 bases are TGTGCCAGCAGTGGTACAGGGACCGGGGAGCTGTTTTTT. Translating gives CASSGTGTGELFF.

A word on this clonotype: The junction differs from germline at one of its ends, possibly a read error. The rearrangement links TRBV19 to TRBJ1-4; maybe TRBD1 (5 bases). Germline lookup yields CDR1 LNHDA and CDR2 SQIVND (reference sequence). The CDR3 runs 14 residues. CDR3 DNA sequence: TGTGTCAGTAGTCAGAAGGGGAAGAATGAAAAACTGTTTTTT. Translation gives CVSSQKGKNEKLFF.

This clonotype has ten or more counts. The genes are TRBV2 and TRBJ1-2; 9 bases align to TRBD1. This CDR3 spans 14 amino acids. Per germline, CDR1 SNHLY and CDR2 FYNNEI. Losses at the gene ends were 9 bases for V and 3 bases for J; bases not matched to a gene: 8. This CDR3 reads CARSPGQGDYGYTF. CDR3 coding DNA: TGTGCCAGGTCACCGGGACAGGGCGACTATGGCTACACCTTC.

The chain is built from TRBV12-3 or TRBV12-4 and TRBJ2-7, with 7 bases fitting TRBD2. Germline trimming cut 5 bases from V and 4 bases from J; bases unmatched to any gene: 11. The CDR3 covers 15 residues. CDR3 DNA sequence: TGTGCCAGCAGTGGGGGAGGCCTAGCGGTATACGAGCAGTACTTC. Translating it yields CASSGGGLAVYEQYF.

This clonotype appeared a few times. The gene calls are TRBV20-1 and TRBJ2-1, with 7 bases lining up with TRBD1. This CDR3 spans 15 amino acids. J lost 10 bases, V lost 1 base, and 13 bases had no gene match. Germline V gene data show CDR1 as DFQATT and CDR2 as SNEGSKA (reference sequence). The CDR3: CSARASGGPITEQFF. Written as DNA, the CDR3 is TGCAGTGCTAGAGCATCAGGGGGTCCGATTACCGAGCAGTTCTTC.

Regarding this clonotype: This may arise from a read error, as a much more abundant clone is one base away. The V gene is TRBV19, the J gene TRBJ2-2; D unresolved. Per the germline V gene, CDR1 is LNHDA and CDR2 is SQIVND (reference sequence). This CDR3 has 14 amino acids. In DNA, the CDR3 is TGTACCAGTAGTATAGTAGGGAACACCGGGGAGCTGTTTTTT. Protein: CTSSIVGNTGELFF.